The rows below give T cell receptor beta chains drawn from one sample of a study of T-cell memory formation after mild COVID-19. TCRdb re-called the 5' RACE reads through MiXCR, storing one row per CDR3 protein. The data show about 180,000 distinct CDR3 sequences, with approximately 17% seen just once and around 3.9% held by the top ten. Source material: PBMCs or a T cell subset sorted from them (not recorded which). Source of these receptors: a man in his late teens or twenties who had mild COVID-19 (a few samples of this study predate the infection). Cell type and time point are not known. The CDR3 runs from the conserved cysteine through the conserved F or W. D genes are given only for firm matches. Only some rows state a clone size, as once, few, many or a class for expanded clones.

j_call d_call clone_size v_call cdr3_aa cdr3_nt
TRBJ2-5 NA few TRBV20-1 CSAGGLQETQYF TGCAGTGCGGGGGGCTTGCAGGAGACCCAGTACTTC
TRBJ2-5 TRBD1 few TRBV5-5 CASTRQGSETQYF TGTGCCAGCACGCGACAGGGGAGTGAGACCCAGTACTTC
TRBJ1-4 TRBD1 NA TRBV20-1 CSARDTGQGNEKLFF TGCAGTGCTAGAGATACCGGACAGGGGAATGAAAAACTGTTTTTT
TRBJ1-4 NA NA TRBV7-2 CASSFDGKLFF TGTGCCAGCAGCTTCGATGGTAAACTGTTTTTT
TRBJ2-3 NA NA TRBV6-2/TRBV6-3 CASSYPTDTQYF TGTGCCAGCAGTTACCCGACAGATACGCAGTATTTT
TRBJ1-1 NA NA TRBV7-9 CASSLVGRIFVKNTEAFF TGTGCCAGCAGCTTAGTGGGACGCATCTTCGTAAAGAACACTGAAGCTTTCTTT
TRBJ1-2 TRBD1 NA TRBV5-1 CASSHGTGYGYTF TGCGCCAGCAGCCACGGGACAGGCTATGGCTACACCTTC
TRBJ2-2 NA few TRBV18 CASSPQELEVAGELFF TGTGCCAGCTCACCACAGGAGCTCGAGGTGGCCGGGGAGCTGTTTTTT
TRBJ1-2 NA few TRBV6-5 CASSYSKLNGYYGYTF TGTGCCAGCAGTTACTCGAAATTAAACGGCTACTATGGCTACACCTTC
TRBJ2-7 TRBD2 NA TRBV6-6 CASQRDANSYEQYF TGTGCCAGCCAGCGGGACGCCAACTCCTACGAGCAGTACTTC
TRBJ1-5 TRBD1 NA TRBV7-2 CASSLGQGVVQPQHF TGTGCCAGCAGCCTGGGACAGGGAGTGGTTCAGCCCCAGCATTTT
TRBJ1-2 NA NA TRBV28 CASSYSGTPSGYTF TGTGCCAGCAGTTACTCCGGGACACCATCGGGCTACACCTTC
TRBJ2-5 NA few TRBV7-3 CASSLVGGGAETQYF TGTGCCAGCAGCTTAGTAGGTGGGGGGGCCGAGACCCAGTACTTC
TRBJ2-1 TRBD1 NA TRBV11-3 CASSPDRVEQFF TGTGCCAGCAGCCCAGACAGGGTCGAGCAGTTCTTC
TRBJ2-1 NA few TRBV7-3 CASSPQGPPDEQFF TGTGCCAGCAGCCCCCAGGGGCCACCTGATGAGCAGTTCTTC
TRBJ1-6 NA few TRBV19 CASSLGTTNSPLHF TGTGCCAGTAGTCTCGGGACAACTAATTCACCCCTCCACTTT
TRBJ2-3 TRBD1 NA TRBV25-1 CASSESIRQGEGTDTQYF TGTGCCAGCAGTGAATCCATAAGACAGGGTGAAGGGACAGATACGCAGTATTTT
TRBJ2-5 TRBD2 NA TRBV2 CASSAGGLQETQYF TGTGCCAGCAGTGCGGGGGGGTTACAAGAGACCCAGTACTTC
TRBJ2-1 TRBD2 few TRBV4-3 CASSPRLAGYNEQFF TGCGCCAGCAGCCCGAGACTAGCGGGTTACAATGAGCAGTTCTTC
TRBJ2-1 TRBD2 NA TRBV4-2 CASSHRPGGNNEQFF TGTGCCAGCAGCCACAGGCCGGGGGGGAACAATGAGCAGTTCTTC
TRBJ1-1 NA few TRBV18 CASSLTDMNTEAFF TGTGCCAGCTCACTGACAGATATGAACACTGAAGCTTTCTTT
TRBJ1-1 NA NA TRBV5-1 CASSVSRNTEAFF TGCGCCAGCAGCGTCTCGAGGAACACTGAAGCTTTCTTT
TRBJ1-5 NA NA TRBV7-2 CASSRQSGDGEPQHF TGTGCCAGCAGCCGTCAATCGGGGGACGGAGAGCCCCAGCATTTT
TRBJ2-7 NA NA TRBV12-3/TRBV12-4 CASSLDHEQYF TGTGCCAGCAGTTTAGACCACGAGCAGTACTTC